A selection of T cell receptor beta chains follows, all from one sample in a study of blood T cell repertoires in COVID-19. Measured with immunoSEQ multiplex PCR; TCRdb has only the in-frame clones, and not every one. The data show a few hundred thousand clones, with over 75% seen just once and 9.5% to 15% held by the top ten. Sequenced sample: peripheral blood. The receptors were sampled from a human donor in a cohort sampled during active COVID-19. CDR3s include the opening cysteine and the closing phenylalanine or tryptophan. Each record gives: clone size, V gene, D gene, J gene, CDR3 DNA, CDR3 protein. A D gene is named only where the DNA matches it firmly. Rows give clone size only sometimes, using once, few, many, or a class for an expanded clone.

.	TRBV28	.	TRBJ1-4	TGTGCCAGCAGTCAGGGAGGCGAAAAACTGTTTTTT	CASSQGGEKLFF
.	TRBV11-3	TRBD2	TRBJ2-3	TGTGCCAGCAGCTTAGCCTGGAGGGAGGGCCGCACAGATACGCAGTATTTT	CASSLAWREGRTDTQYF
.	TRBV4-2	.	TRBJ1-1	TGTGCCAGCAGCCAAGGGGGGGGGCCGAACACTGAAGCTTTCTTT	CASSQGGGPNTEAFF
.	TRBV6-5	.	TRBJ2-1	TGTGCCAGCAGTTACTCGACTAGGGTGGGTTACAATGAGCAGTTCTTC	CASSYSTRVGYNEQFF
.	TRBV19	TRBD1	TRBJ1-6	TGTGCCACTTCAGGGGGACAGGTTCATTCACCCCTCCACTTT	CATSGGQVHSPLHF
.	TRBV2	TRBD1	TRBJ1-5	TGTGCCAGGTCGGCCGGGACGGGACAGGGCTTTCTTAGCAATCAGCCCCAGCATTTT	CARSAGTGQGFLSNQPQHF
once	TRBV6-2/TRBV6-3	TRBD2	TRBJ2-3	TGTGCCAGCAGTTACTCGACTAGCGGGGGGGCCTTTGGCGCAGATACGCAGTATTTT	CASSYSTSGGAFGADTQYF
once	TRBV29-1	TRBD1	TRBJ1-2	TGCAGCGTTAAAGGGGGACAGGGGGGTAGCTACACCTTC	CSVKGGQGGSYTF
.	TRBV30	TRBD1	TRBJ2-1	TGTGCCTGGGACAGGGGATTGGACAATGAGCAGTTCTTC	CAWDRGLDNEQFF
.	TRBV5-4	.	TRBJ2-7	TGTGCCAGCAGCTGGGGGGGCGGGAGCACCTACGAGCAGTACTTC	CASSWGGGSTYEQYF
.	TRBV19	.	TRBJ1-2	TGTGCCAGTAGTCATGGGGCTGGACCTAATGGCTACACCTTC	CASSHGAGPNGYTF
.	TRBV15	TRBD2	TRBJ2-1	TGTGCCACCAGCAGAGATATAAGGCGGGGGTACAATGAGCAGTTCTTC	CATSRDIRRGYNEQFF
.	TRBV28	TRBD2	TRBJ2-5	TGTGCCAGCGGTACTATATTAGCGGGCCAAGAGACCCAGTACTTC	CASGTILAGQETQYF
.	TRBV19	TRBD1	TRBJ1-4	TGTGCCAGTAGTCTTCGGGACAGAACTAATGAAAAACTGTTTTTT	CASSLRDRTNEKLFF
few	TRBV10-3	.	TRBJ1-5	TGTGCCATCAGTGACAGATATCAGCCCCAGCATTTT	CAISDRYQPQHF
.	TRBV25-1	TRBD1	TRBJ1-2	TGTGCCAGCAGCCCTGGACAGGGAGGGGGCTACACCTTC	CASSPGQGGGYTF
.	TRBV9	.	TRBJ1-1	TGTGCCAGCAGCGTGGGAGGCCCCATGAACACTGAAGCTTTCTTT	CASSVGGPMNTEAFF
.	TRBV6-5	.	TRBJ2-1	TGTGCCAGCAGCCTGGCGGCGGGTTCCTACAATGAGCAGTTCTTC	CASSLAAGSYNEQFF
.	TRBV29-1	.	TRBJ2-7	TGCAGCGTTGATGAGGGACATACCTACGAGCAGTACTTC	CSVDEGHTYEQYF
few	TRBV5-4	.	TRBJ2-3	TGTGCCAGCAGCTTCCGGGACTCGACAGATACGCAGTATTTT	CASSFRDSTDTQYF
.	TRBV6-6	.	TRBJ2-3	TGTGCCAGCATTAACCCGGGGTATTGGAGCACAGATACGCAGTATTTT	CASINPGYWSTDTQYF
many	TRBV6-6	TRBD1	TRBJ1-5	TGTGCCAGCAACTCAGGGGGTTGGGGTAGCAATCAGCCCCAGCATTTT	CASNSGGWGSNQPQHF
.	TRBV3-1/TRBV3-2	.	TRBJ1-5	TGTGCCAGCAGCCAAGTAGGCGGGGGCAATCAGCCCCAGCATTTT	CASSQVGGGNQPQHF
.	TRBV5-4	TRBD2	TRBJ2-2	TGTGCCAGCAGCTTGGAGGCGGGGGGCAGCGGGGAGCTGTTTTTT	CASSLEAGGSGELFF
.	TRBV27	TRBD1	TRBJ1-1	TGTGCCAGCAGCGGGACAGGGGGCGGGTACACTGAAGCTTTCTTT	CASSGTGGGYTEAFF
.	TRBV7-2	.	TRBJ2-3	TGTGCCAGCAGCTTAGCGGGAGCCACAGATACGCAGTATTTT	CASSLAGATDTQYF
.	TRBV7-3	TRBD2	TRBJ2-7	TGTGCCAGCAAGCGAGGCGCGGGGGACTCCTACGAGCAGTACTTC	CASKRGAGDSYEQYF
.	TRBV7-2	.	TRBJ1-4	TGTGCCAGCAGCTCCGCATCTATTAATGAAAAACTGTTTTTT	CASSSASINEKLFF
.	TRBV19	.	TRBJ2-6	TGTGCCAGTAGTACGACAGGGGCCAACGTCCTGACTTTC	CASSTTGANVLTF
few	TRBV11-3	TRBD2	TRBJ2-2	TGTGCCAGCAGCTTAGCCCTAGCGGGGGGTTCCGGGGAGCTGTTTTTT	CASSLALAGGSGELFF
.	TRBV5-1	TRBD2	TRBJ2-1	TGCGCCAGCAGCTCCGCCCCGGGACTAGCGGGAGGGGTGGTTATCAATGAGCAGTTCTTC	CASSSAPGLAGGVVINEQFF
.	TRBV7-8	TRBD2	TRBJ2-2	TGTGCCAGCAGCTCAGGACTAGTGAACACCGGGGAGCTGTTTTTT	CASSSGLVNTGELFF
few	TRBV5-6	TRBD2	TRBJ2-7	TGTGCCAGCAGCTTGCTCCTAGCGGTATCCTACGAGCAGTACTTC	CASSLLLAVSYEQYF
.	TRBV11-3	.	TRBJ1-5	TGTGCCAGCAGCTTAGAACCTACCGGGACCGAGGAGGGGCCCCAGCATTTT	CASSLEPTGTEEGPQHF
.	TRBV29-1	TRBD2	TRBJ2-3	TGCAGCGTTGTAGCGGGGGGGGGCACAGATACGCAGTATTTT	CSVVAGGGTDTQYF
.	TRBV27	.	TRBJ1-5	TGTGCCAGCAGTTTAGGGGGGGGAAGGCAGCCCCAGCATTTT	CASSLGGGRQPQHF
.	TRBV30	TRBD2	TRBJ2-1	TGTGCCTGGAGTGTAACGGGGGGGGCCCGCGGTGAGCAGTTCTTC	CAWSVTGGARGEQFF
few	TRBV19	.	TRBJ1-1	TGTTCCCTTAGGACAGACTCTGAAGCTTTCTTT	CSLRTDSEAFF
once	TRBV5-1	.	TRBJ1-1	TGCGCCAGCAGCTGGAGAGGGGAGGTTGCTGAAGCTTTCTTT	CASSWRGEVAEAFF
.	TRBV5-1	TRBD1	TRBJ2-2	TGCGCCAGCAGCTGGGCCGGGACAGAGAACACCGGGGAGCTGTTTTTT	CASSWAGTENTGELFF
.	TRBV29-1	TRBD2	TRBJ2-5	TGCAGCGTTGCTCCCGCTAGCGGGGGACAAGAGACCCAGTACTTC	CSVAPASGGQETQYF
few	TRBV6-5	TRBD1	TRBJ1-2	TGTGCCAGCAGTCCCGACAGGGTAGACGGCTACACCTTC	CASSPDRVDGYTF